The rows below give T cell receptor beta chains drawn from one sample of a study of T cell responses to AZD1222 COVID-19 vaccine. Profiled with immunoSEQ multiplex PCR; TCRdb holds only in-frame clones, not every one. The table shows 100,000 to 150,000 clones, with 92% occurring only once. The material sequenced was peripheral blood, taken on day 0 of AZD1222 vaccination. These receptors originate from an adult in good health. Both conserved end residues are part of each CDR3. The order of the fields is clone size, J gene, D gene, V gene, CDR3 protein, CDR3 DNA. A D gene is named only where the DNA matches it firmly. Clone size is shown for a subset of rows, as once, few, many or a class of expanded clone.

size: .
J: TRBJ2-2
D: TRBD2
V: TRBV5-1
CDR3: CASSTLAGNTGELFF
DNA: TGCGCCAGCAGCACCCTAGCGGGGAACACCGGGGAGCTGTTTTTT

size: .
J: TRBJ1-6
D: TRBD1
V: TRBV18
CDR3: CARPGTPTGGDSPLHF
DNA: TGTGCCAGACCCGGGACTCCGACAGGGGGGGATTCACCCCTCCACTTT

size: .
J: TRBJ1-1
D: .
V: TRBV7-3
CDR3: CASSLTSGSTEAFF
DNA: TGTGCCAGCAGTCTAACGTCGGGGAGCACTGAAGCTTTCTTT

size: .
J: TRBJ1-2
D: TRBD1
V: TRBV28
CDR3: CASSGTGGNMGYGYTF
DNA: TGTGCCAGCAGTGGGACAGGGGGCAATATGGGCTATGGCTACACCTTC

size: .
J: TRBJ2-5
D: .
V: TRBV9
CDR3: CASSVGGGTAQETQYF
DNA: TGTGCCAGCAGCGTAGGTGGTGGAACAGCACAAGAGACCCAGTACTTC

size: .
J: TRBJ2-1
D: .
V: TRBV4-1
CDR3: CASSQEVPLADTYNEQFF
DNA: TGCGCCAGCAGCCAAGAAGTCCCACTAGCTGATACCTACAATGAGCAGTTCTTC

size: .
J: TRBJ2-7
D: TRBD1
V: TRBV5-1
CDR3: CASSTTYRGFDEQYF
DNA: TGCGCCAGCAGCACCACTTACAGGGGGTTCGACGAGCAGTACTTC

size: .
J: TRBJ2-1
D: TRBD2
V: TRBV6-1
CDR3: CASSELAGSYNEQFF
DNA: TGTGCCAGCAGTGAACTAGCGGGCTCCTACAATGAGCAGTTCTTC

size: .
J: TRBJ1-4
D: .
V: TRBV28
CDR3: CASKTGPPMGEKLFF
DNA: TGTGCCAGCAAGACAGGTCCGCCGATGGGTGAAAAACTGTTTTTT

size: .
J: TRBJ1-1
D: .
V: TRBV2
CDR3: CASRYPPNTEAFF
DNA: TGTGCCAGCAGATACCCACCGAACACTGAAGCTTTCTTT

size: .
J: TRBJ2-3
D: .
V: TRBV5-1
CDR3: CASSLEANTDTQYF
DNA: TGCGCCAGCAGCTTGGAAGCGAACACAGATACGCAGTATTTT

size: .
J: TRBJ2-7
D: TRBD2
V: TRBV19
CDR3: CASTQRGSGSVYEQYF
DNA: TGTGCCAGCACTCAGAGGGGAAGCGGGAGTGTCTACGAGCAGTACTTC

size: few
J: TRBJ1-5
D: .
V: TRBV28
CDR3: CASSSTGPNQPQHF
DNA: TGTGCCAGCAGTTCCACAGGGCCAAATCAGCCCCAGCATTTT

size: .
J: TRBJ2-3
D: .
V: TRBV28
CDR3: CAINGASTDTQYF
DNA: TGTGCCATCAACGGGGCGAGCACAGATACGCAGTATTTT

size: .
J: TRBJ2-7
D: .
V: TRBV28
CDR3: CASSLQGGSYEQYF
DNA: TGTGCCAGCAGCTTACAAGGGGGAAGCTACGAGCAGTACTTC

size: .
J: TRBJ2-6
D: .
V: TRBV5-4
CDR3: CASSLMGLTPGANVLTF
DNA: TGTGCCAGCAGCTTGATGGGCCTAACCCCTGGGGCCAACGTCCTGACTTTC

size: .
J: TRBJ2-1
D: TRBD1
V: TRBV10-3
CDR3: CAIKQDRDRGSLGNEQFF
DNA: TGTGCCATCAAACAGGACCGGGACAGGGGCTCCCTGGGAAATGAGCAGTTCTTC

size: .
J: TRBJ1-2
D: TRBD1
V: TRBV27
CDR3: CASSPYPYQGARGYTF
DNA: TGTGCCAGCAGTCCTTACCCCTACCAGGGGGCTCGGGGCTACACCTTC

size: .
J: TRBJ2-1
D: .
V: TRBV27
CDR3: CASGGIPDGEQFF
DNA: TGTGCCAGCGGAGGGATTCCGGACGGTGAGCAGTTCTTC

size: .
J: TRBJ1-4
D: .
V: TRBV30
CDR3: CAWSVVGNEKLFF
DNA: TGTGCCTGGAGTGTGGTTGGGAATGAAAAACTGTTTTTT

size: .
J: TRBJ2-3
D: .
V: TRBV6-5
CDR3: CASSLGGTDTQYF
DNA: TGTGCCAGCAGTTTAGGGGGTACAGATACGCAGTATTTT

size: .
J: TRBJ2-3
D: TRBD2
V: TRBV4-1
CDR3: CASSQASGRPTDTQYF
DNA: TGCGCCAGCAGCCAGGCTAGCGGCAGACCCACAGATACGCAGTATTTT

size: .
J: TRBJ2-7
D: TRBD1
V: TRBV9
CDR3: CASSLGQGEGYEQYF
DNA: TGTGCCAGCAGCTTAGGACAGGGGGAGGGCTACGAGCAGTACTTC

size: .
J: TRBJ1-2
D: .
V: TRBV5-1
CDR3: CASSLWSGTYGYTF
DNA: TGCGCCAGCAGCTTGTGGTCGGGTACTTATGGCTACACCTTC

size: once
J: TRBJ1-2
D: .
V: TRBV30
CDR3: CAWTPPGKGYTF
DNA: TGTGCCTGGACCCCCCCGGGGAAAGGCTACACCTTC

size: few
J: TRBJ1-2
D: TRBD1
V: TRBV19
CDR3: CASNNDLGTGADGYTF
DNA: TGTGCCAGTAATAACGACCTGGGGACAGGGGCGGATGGCTACACCTTC

size: .
J: TRBJ2-3
D: .
V: TRBV19
CDR3: CASSDRAGYTDTQYF
DNA: TGTGCCAGTTCAGACAGGGCGGGGTACACAGATACGCAGTATTTT

size: .
J: TRBJ2-1
D: .
V: TRBV9
CDR3: CASSVGSSYNEQFF
DNA: TGTGCCAGCAGTGTCGGTAGTTCCTACAATGAGCAGTTCTTC

size: .
J: TRBJ2-1
D: TRBD2
V: TRBV3-1/TRBV3-2
CDR3: CASSQGLAGYNEQFF
DNA: TGTGCCAGCAGCCAAGGACTAGCGGGGTACAATGAGCAGTTCTTC

size: .
J: TRBJ2-3
D: .
V: TRBV10-3
CDR3: CAISEPGAVTDTQYF
DNA: TGTGCCATCAGTGAGCCAGGGGCGGTCACAGATACGCAGTATTTT

size: .
J: TRBJ2-1
D: .
V: TRBV5-4
CDR3: CASSPGDNEQFF
DNA: TGTGCCAGCAGCCCCGGGGACAATGAGCAGTTCTTC

size: .
J: TRBJ1-3
D: .
V: TRBV19
CDR3: CASSPTAGNTIYF
DNA: TGTGCCAGTAGCCCGACGGCGGGAAACACCATATATTTT

size: .
J: TRBJ1-1
D: .
V: TRBV7-7
CDR3: CASSLDTNTEAFF
DNA: TGTGCCAGCAGCCTGGATACGAACACTGAAGCTTTCTTT

size: .
J: TRBJ2-7
D: .
V: TRBV28
CDR3: CASSLGGTVSYEQYF
DNA: TGTGCCAGCAGTTTAGGGGGGACAGTGTCCTACGAGCAGTACTTC

size: .
J: TRBJ1-6
D: .
V: TRBV5-1
CDR3: CASSLAGRREGSPLHF
DNA: TGCGCCAGCAGCTTGGCCGGTCGGAGGGAGGGATCACCCCTCCACTTT

size: .
J: TRBJ1-1
D: .
V: TRBV12-3/TRBV12-4
CDR3: CASSLVEGTEAFF
DNA: TGTGCCAGCAGTTTAGTCGAAGGCACTGAAGCTTTCTTT

size: .
J: TRBJ2-3
D: .
V: TRBV14
CDR3: CASSHKAGSTDTQYF
DNA: TGTGCCAGCAGCCACAAGGCGGGGAGCACAGATACGCAGTATTTT

size: .
J: TRBJ2-5
D: .
V: TRBV3-1/TRBV3-2
CDR3: CASSVQETQYF
DNA: TGTGCCAGCAGCGTCCAAGAGACCCAGTACTTC

size: .
J: TRBJ2-7
D: .
V: TRBV16
CDR3: CASSLVGDGYYEQYF
DNA: TGTGCCAGCAGCCTCGTAGGGGACGGCTACTACGAGCAGTACTTC

size: .
J: TRBJ1-2
D: .
V: TRBV27
CDR3: CASRPTGPDNYGYTF
DNA: TGTGCCAGCAGACCAACAGGGCCCGATAACTATGGCTACACCTTC

size: .
J: TRBJ2-5
D: TRBD2
V: TRBV5-1
CDR3: CASRLADFQETQYF
DNA: TGCGCCAGCAGACTAGCGGACTTCCAAGAGACCCAGTACTTC

size: once
J: TRBJ1-2
D: .
V: TRBV4-1
CDR3: CASSQRVDSQNYGYTF
DNA: TGCGCCAGCAGCCAGCGGGTGGACAGCCAAAACTATGGCTACACCTTC

size: few
J: TRBJ2-6
D: .
V: TRBV6-5
CDR3: CASSYEGGSGANVLTF
DNA: TGTGCCAGCAGTTACGAGGGGGGCTCTGGGGCCAACGTCCTGACTTTC

size: .
J: TRBJ2-3
D: .
V: TRBV5-1
CDR3: CASSFGITRGDTQYF
DNA: TGCGCCAGCAGCTTTGGGATAACGCGTGGAGATACGCAGTATTTT

size: .
J: TRBJ2-3
D: TRBD2
V: TRBV27
CDR3: CASSWGLAGPIYTQYF
DNA: TGTGCCAGCAGTTGGGGACTAGCGGGACCAATATATACGCAGTATTTT

size: .
J: TRBJ2-3
D: TRBD2
V: TRBV9
CDR3: CASSARTSGASTDTQYF
DNA: TGTGCCAGCAGCGCCAGGACTAGCGGGGCCAGCACAGATACGCAGTATTTT

size: .
J: TRBJ1-5
D: .
V: TRBV4-1
CDR3: CASSLSGQPQHF
DNA: TGCGCCAGCAGCCTATCCGGTCAGCCCCAGCATTTT

size: .
J: TRBJ1-5
D: .
V: TRBV6-5
CDR3: CASGGGRVQPQHF
DNA: TGTGCCAGTGGAGGGGGTCGGGTTCAGCCCCAGCATTTT

size: .
J: TRBJ2-3
D: .
V: TRBV29-1
CDR3: CSVWRAGTDTQYF
DNA: TGCAGCGTTTGGAGGGCGGGCACAGATACGCAGTATTTT

size: .
J: TRBJ2-5
D: .
V: TRBV3-1/TRBV3-2
CDR3: CASSRGGGETQYF
DNA: TGTGCCAGCAGCCGGGGAGGGGGAGAGACCCAGTACTTC